The 26 T cell receptor beta chains below were found in one sample sequenced in a study of blood T cell repertoires in COVID-19. Repertoires were generated with immunoSEQ multiplex PCR, while TCRdb's copy carries only in-frame clones and drops some. Here the sample spans under 95,000 clones, roughly 87% being singletons. The sequenced material came from peripheral blood. Receptor source: a man aged 55 to 69 with acute or convalescent COVID-19.

The J gene is TRBJ1-1, the V gene TRBV9; D gene unclear. Looked up from germline, CDR1 is SGDLS and CDR2 is YYNGEE. Trimming stripped 2 bases from V and 4 bases from J, with 12 bases between. This CDR3 is built from 14 residues. The CDR3 region is CASSVEGEGTEAFF. As DNA, the CDR3 is TGTGCCAGCAGCGTGGAGGGAGAAGGCACTGAAGCTTTCTTT.

The chain is built from TRBV9 and TRBJ2-1; possibly TRBD1 for D (6 bases). V was cut by 0 bases and J by 3 bases, with 16 bases left in between. Germline CDR1 SGDLS, CDR2 YYNGEE. This CDR3 region has 17 residues. The chain's CDR3 is CASSVGANQGFYNEQFF. Written as DNA, the CDR3 is TGTGCCAGCAGCGTAGGAGCAAATCAGGGGTTCTACAATGAGCAGTTCTTC.

This CDR3 is CASSRDIQETQYF. CDR3 bases: TGTGCCAGCTCACGGGACATACAAGAGACCCAGTACTTC. The chain joins TRBV18 to TRBJ2-5; D perhaps matches TRBD1 (6 bases). The CDR3 runs 13 residues. Germline V gene sequence: CDR1 KGHSH, CDR2 LQKENI. Trimming pared 4 bases from V and 2 bases from J, leaving 8 bases between.

The chain couples TRBV19 to TRBJ1-1, with D hard to call. V was clipped by 3 bases and J by 5 bases, with 10 bases between them. The V gene's germline CDR1 is LNHDA and CDR2 SQIVND (reference sequence). CDR3 length: 13 residues. The CDR3 coding sequence is TGTGCCAGTAGTATCGGGGTAAAGACTGAAGCTTTCTTT. The encoded protein is CASSIGVKTEAFF.

The chain links TRBV7-2 to TRBJ1-1, with D possibly TRBD1 on 5 matching bases. Germline values: CDR1 SGHTA, CDR2 FQGNSA. V lost 3 bases to trimming and J lost 6 bases, with 17 bases between them. CDR3 size: 15 residues. CDR3 bases: TGTGCCAGCAGCTTGAGCGGGGGGTCAATACCTGAAGCTTTCTTT. Its protein product is CASSLSGGSIPEAFF.

This clone occurred once. The rearrangement joins TRBV3-1 (or the pseudogene TRBV3-2) to TRBJ1-5; the D gene is possibly TRBD1 (6 bases). CDR3 length: 14 amino acids. Per the germline V gene, CDR1 is LGHDT and CDR2 is YNNKEL (reference sequence). The V and J ends lost 4 bases and 3 bases respectively, with 10 bases between them. The CDR3, as DNA: TGTGCCAGCAGCCTGGACAGCTACAATCAGCCCCAGCATTTT. Residues: CASSLDSYNQPQHF.

V gene TRBV5-1 combines with J gene TRBJ1-3, with D possibly matching TRBD1 (5 bases). V was clipped by 0 bases and J by 2 bases, with 12 bases between them. The CDR3 sequence is 16 residues long. Germline CDR1 is SGHRS and CDR2 is YFSETQ. The CDR3 DNA reads TGCGCCAGCAGCTTGGGGGGCCCCGGCGCTGGAAACACCATATATTTT. This codes for CASSLGGPGAGNTIYF.

The CDR3 sequence: CASSVEEGWGTDTQYF. The CDR3 nucleotides read TGTGCCAGCAGCGTAGAGGAGGGGTGGGGCACAGATACGCAGTATTTT. The chain is built from TRBV9 and TRBJ2-3; perhaps TRBD2 as D (6 bases). The V gene's germline CDR1 is SGDLS and CDR2 YYNGEE. The CDR3 covers 16 residues. Trimming cost V 0 bases and J 1 base, with 12 bases left between them.

This clone was counted a few times. The CDR3 loop reads CASSLEHRGTDTQYF. In DNA form, the CDR3 reads TGCGCCAGCAGCTTGGAGCACAGGGGCACAGATACGCAGTATTTT. This rearrangement joins TRBV5-1 to TRBJ2-3; D is possibly TRBD1 (6 bases). This CDR3 is built from 15 residues. The V gene's germline CDR1 is SGHRS and CDR2 YFSETQ. Trimming removed 0 bases from V and 1 base from J, with 9 bases in between.

V is TRBV27 and J is TRBJ1-1, with 8 positions matching TRBD1. The germline V gene has CDR1 MNHEY and CDR2 SMNVEV (reference sequence). The V gene end was trimmed by 6 bases and the J gene end by 2 bases; junction bases not matched to a gene: 17. The CDR3 contains 18 residues. In DNA, the CDR3 is TGTGCCAGCAGCCCCACGGGGGCAGGGGGCGCGTCAAACACTGAAGCTTTCTTT. Translating gives CASSPTGAGGASNTEAFF.

This chain links TRBV6-5 with TRBJ1-3; D may be TRBD1 (5 bases). The CDR3 covers 14 residues. Trimming removed 5 bases from V and 0 bases from J, with 8 bases in between. Per the germline V gene, CDR1 is MNHEY and CDR2 is SVGAGI. The CDR3 DNA reads TGTGCCAGCAGTCCAGACAGCTCTGGAAACACCATATATTTT. Its translation is CASSPDSSGNTIYF.

The V and J genes are TRBV14 and TRBJ1-4; 7 bases match TRBD1. V lost 1 base to trimming and J lost 4 bases; unmatched junction nucleotides: 6. CDR1 and CDR2 (germline): SGHDN, FVKESK. This CDR3 is 16 amino acids long. For the CDR3, the DNA is TGTGCCAGCAGCCAAGCGAGGACAGGCTTTAATGAAAAACTGTTTTTT. Translation: CASSQARTGFNEKLFF.

The table lists this clone with a count of one. The chain has TRBV19 and TRBJ1-2, with no clear D. Per germline, CDR1 LNHDA and CDR2 SQIVND (reference sequence). Trimming shortened V by 8 bases and J by 2 bases, and 15 bases separated the two germline ends. The CDR3 totals 14 residues. The chain's CDR3 is CASVPRTENYGYTF. The CDR3 DNA follows: TGTGCCAGTGTTCCTCGGACTGAGAACTATGGCTACACCTTC.

The chain joins TRBV13 to TRBJ2-3; 9 bases map to TRBD1. Germline V gives CDR1 PRHDT, CDR2 FYEKMQ (reference sequence). V dropped 5 bases and J dropped 5; count of bases not matched to a gene: 8. The CDR3 runs to 15 residues. The CDR3 DNA is TGTGCCAGCAGCAAACCCCCGGGACAGGGAGATACGCAGTATTTT. Translated, it gives CASSKPPGQGDTQYF. Complete variable domain (other parts from reference TRBV13 and TRBJ2-3): AAGVIQSPRHLIKEKRETATLKCYPIPRHDTVYWYQQGPGQDPQFLISFYEKMQSDKGSIPDRFSAQQFSDYHSELNMSSLELGDSALYFCASSKPPGQGDTQYFGPGTRLTVL.

The rearrangement joins TRBV5-4 to TRBJ1-1; 10 bases align to TRBD1. The CDR3 has 17 residues. With 1 base clipped from V and 5 bases from J, the junction kept 11 bases outside the gene matches. The germline gives CDR1 SGHNT, CDR2 YYREEE (reference sequence). CDR3 loop: CASSLWGQGRVGTEAFF. The DNA for the CDR3 is TGTGCCAGCAGCTTGTGGGGACAGGGGAGGGTTGGAACTGAAGCTTTCTTT.

This chain links TRBV3-1 (or the pseudogene TRBV3-2) with TRBJ1-4; TRBD1 agrees at 7 bases. V dropped 5 bases and J dropped 8; count of bases not matched to a gene: 2. The germline V gene has CDR1 LGHDT and CDR2 YNNKEL (reference sequence). The CDR3 spans 12 residues. The chain's CDR3 is CASSGTEEKLFF. CDR3 in DNA: TGTGCCAGCAGCGGGACAGAGGAAAAACTGTTTTTT.

The J gene is TRBJ1-5, the V gene TRBV28; D possibly corresponds to TRBD1 (6 bases). CDR1 and CDR2 (germline): MDHEN, SYDVKM. The CDR3 length is 15 residues. Trimming removed 3 bases at V and 4 bases at J, with 13 bases between. DNA for the CDR3: TGTGCCAGCAGTTTTACAGGGAAGGGGAATCAGCCCCAGCATTTT. Residues: CASSFTGKGNQPQHF.

The chain is built from TRBV3-1 (or the pseudogene TRBV3-2) and TRBJ1-1; 9 bases are a match to TRBD1. Germline V CDR1 and CDR2: LGHDT, YNNKEL (reference sequence). V gave up 4 bases and J gave up 8 bases; unmatched junction bases: 8. The CDR3 is 14 amino acids. The CDR3, as DNA: TGTGCCAGCAGCCGGGGACAGGGAAATTCAGAAGCTTTCTTT. Amino acid sequence: CASSRGQGNSEAFF.

The rearrangement uses TRBV30 and TRBJ2-1; D gene unclear. Germline V gene sequence: CDR1 GTSNPN, CDR2 SVGIG (reference sequence). The CDR3 runs to 14 residues. The V end was cut by 4 bases, the J end by 6 bases, with 16 bases between. CDR3: CAWMSPGTFNEQFF. In DNA form, the CDR3 reads TGTGCCTGGATGTCCCCAGGAACATTCAATGAGCAGTTCTTC.

The rearrangement joins TRBV27 to TRBJ2-1, with D perhaps matching TRBD2 (6 bases). The CDR3 spans 13 residues. Germline CDR1 reads MNHEY; CDR2 reads SMNVEV (reference sequence). V was clipped by 0 bases and J by 7 bases, with 7 bases between them. The CDR3 DNA follows: TGTGCCAGCAGTTTATCGGGGGGAAATGAGCAGTTCTTC. Its protein is CASSLSGGNEQFF.

The genes are TRBV4-2 and TRBJ2-7; maybe TRBD2 (6 bases). CDR3 length equals 13 residues. Deletions cut 8 bases from V and 2 bases from J, with 13 bases between. The germline CDR1 and CDR2 sequences are LGHNA and YNFKEQ. In DNA form, the CDR3 reads TGTGCCAGCCGCGGGGCGAACGCCTACGAGCAGTACTTC. This encodes CASRGANAYEQYF.

The chain has TRBV6-4 and TRBJ2-7, with TRBD2 identical over 12 bases. The germline gives CDR1 MRHNA, CDR2 SNTAGT. Germline trimming cut 11 bases from V and 7 bases from J; bases unmatched to any gene: 9. The CDR3 totals 13 residues. The CDR3 nucleotides are TGTGCCGGCCTAGCGGGGGGGCCGGAGGAGCAGTACTTC. Protein: CAGLAGGPEEQYF.

This chain uses TRBV6-6 with TRBJ1-1; 7 nucleotides align to TRBD1. The germline V gene encodes CDR1 MNHNY and CDR2 SVGAGI (reference sequence). The ends lost 5 bases at V and 3 bases at J; junction bases unmatched: 12. The CDR3 consists of 16 residues. The CDR3: CASSTGNRGPYTEAFF. CDR3 sequence (DNA): TGTGCCAGCAGTACCGGCAACAGGGGACCGTACACTGAAGCTTTCTTT.

The V and J genes are TRBV4-3 and TRBJ2-7; TRBD2 matches at 11 bases. V was pared by 0 bases and J by 2 bases, with 9 bases of the junction left unmatched. CDR3 length: 18 residues. Germline V lookup: CDR1 LGHNA, CDR2 YSLEER. The CDR3 DNA sequence: TGCGCCAGCAGCCAAGAGGAGGCGACTAGCGGGGAACCCTACGAGCAGTACTTC. This gives the protein CASSQEEATSGEPYEQYF.

The V gene is TRBV5-6, the J gene TRBJ1-3; D is undetermined. V dropped 3 bases and J dropped 0 bases, with 13 bases sitting between them. Germline CDR1 SGHDT, CDR2 YYEEEE. CDR3 length equals 16 residues. The CDR3 reads CASSWRTAVSGNTIYF. The CDR3 DNA is TGTGCCAGCAGCTGGAGGACGGCAGTCTCTGGAAACACCATATATTTT.

The chain carries TRBV21-1 and TRBJ1-5; the table's D call, TRBD1, was not checked against the DNA. TRBV21-1 is shown as a pseudogene. The length of the CDR3 is 17 residues. The CDR3 spells CASSKGDRTYSNQPQHF. The CDR3 DNA reads TGTGCCAGCAGCAAAGGAGACAGGACCTATAGCAATCAGCCCCAGCATTTT.